Reported below is one T cell receptor (beta chain). CDR1 is KGHSH and CDR2 is LQKENI in the germline V gene. The junction had 9 bases not matched to a gene; V was cut back by 5 bases and J by 1 base. The CDR3 loop spans 16 amino acids. The data derive from a study of T cell changes during pregnancy in multiple sclerosis. The protocol was immunoSEQ multiplex PCR, while the TCRdb copy is restricted to in-frame clones and leaves out a portion. The sample carries 35,000 to 45,000 clones, roughly nine tenths recorded once. This sequence originates from a female donor with multiple sclerosis, enrolled in a pregnancy study. The source was CD4+ T cells from peripheral blood mononuclear cells, collected in the first trimester of pregnancy. The chain recombines TRBV18 with TRBJ1-1, with 8 bases lining up with TRBD1. In DNA form, the CDR3 reads TGTGCCAGCTCAAAGGGACAGGCCAGGTCGAACACTGAAGCTTTCTTT. Amino acid sequence: CASSKGQARSNTEAFF.